The 31 T cell receptor beta chains below come from one sample, sequenced in a study of cytomegalovirus exposure and HLA in healthy donors. Profiling relied on immunoSEQ multiplex PCR, and the TCRdb table lists in-frame clones only, not all of them. The data show 120,000 or so clones, with roughly 87% seen just once and about 1.1% held by the top ten. Source material: PBMCs. These receptor sequences come from a woman between 18 and 29 years old in good health and CMV-seronegative.

The chain joins TRBV6-6 to TRBJ2-2; possible D gene TRBD2, 7 bases. CDR1 is MNHNY, CDR2 SVGAGI, per germline (reference sequence). Trimming took 2 bases from V and 4 from J, leaving 11 bases between them. The CDR3 covers 15 residues. This chain's CDR3 is CASSYEGGRTGELFF. The CDR3 nucleotides read TGTGCCAGCAGTTACGAGGGGGGGCGCACCGGGGAGCTGTTTTTT.

The chain employs TRBV19 and TRBJ1-1; D possibly corresponds to TRBD1 (5 bases). This CDR3 comprises 12 residues. V was clipped by 4 bases and J by 3 bases, with 6 bases between them. Germline CDR1 is LNHDA and CDR2 is SQIVND (reference sequence). The CDR3 nucleotides are TGTGCCAGTAGTACGGGGGACACTGAAGCTTTCTTT. The encoded protein is CASSTGDTEAFF.

The V and J genes are TRBV10-2 and TRBJ2-7; 12 nucleotides line up with TRBD2. The CDR3 has 15 residues. The V and J ends lost 8 bases and 5 bases, in that order; junction bases with no gene match: 10. In germline, CDR1 is WSHSY, CDR2 SAAADI. CDR3 bases: TGCGCCAGCTCATCAACGACTAGCGGGAGCCACGAGCAGTACTTC. Its translation is CASSSTTSGSHEQYF.

V usage is TRBV4-1 and J usage is TRBJ2-5; possible D gene TRBD1, 5 bases. Trimming pared 1 base from V and 1 base from J, leaving 7 bases between. The CDR3 covers 14 residues. The V gene's germline CDR1 is MGHRA and CDR2 YSYEKL. CDR3 sequence reads: CASSQGQFQETQYF. The CDR3 nucleotides read TGCGCCAGCAGCCAAGGACAGTTCCAAGAGACCCAGTACTTC.

J is TRBJ1-2 and V is TRBV2, with D unclear. CDR1 and CDR2 from the germline V gene are SNHLY and FYNNEI. CDR3 length: 14 residues. V lost 4 bases and J 4 bases, leaving 13 bases between the germline ends. The CDR3 region has the DNA TGTGCCAGCAGTGTAGAGCTGAGGAGCTATGGCTACACCTTC. Translating it yields CASSVELRSYGYTF.

The chain combines TRBV18 with TRBJ2-5; D uncertain. V lost 1 base and J lost 5, with 14 bases in between. There are 15 residues in the CDR3. Looked up from germline, CDR1 is KGHSH and CDR2 is LQKENI. CDR3: CASSPRSTSEETQYF. The CDR3, as DNA: TGTGCCAGCTCACCACGAAGCACGAGCGAGGAGACCCAGTACTTC.

The chain links TRBV5-1 to TRBJ1-3; D uncertain. The ends were cut back, 0 bases at V and 0 bases at J, with 4 bases in the middle. CDR3 size: 14 residues. Germline V gives CDR1 SGHRS, CDR2 YFSETQ. For the CDR3, the DNA is TGCGCCAGCAGCTTGGAACACTCTGGAAACACCATATATTTT. This sequence encodes CASSLEHSGNTIYF.

The chain uses TRBV29-1 and TRBJ1-4; D remains unclear. The germline V gene encodes CDR1 SQVTM and CDR2 ANQGSEA. The germline V and J ends were trimmed by 1 base and 11 bases, with 23 bases remaining between them. This CDR3 region has 16 residues. The CDR3 region has the DNA TGCAGCGTTGAAGGTCCAGTCCGCGGCAACTTCAAGAAACTGTTTTTT. Its protein is CSVEGPVRGNFKKLFF.

This chain links TRBV30 with TRBJ2-7; D remains unclear. CDR3 length equals 11 residues. Looked up from germline, CDR1 is GTSNPN and CDR2 is SVGIG (reference sequence). The germline V and J ends were trimmed by 8 bases and 3 bases, with 11 bases remaining between them. The DNA of the CDR3 is TGTGCCGGAGTCAGCAGCTACGAGCAGTACTTC. Its translation: CAGVSSYEQYF.

The sample holds one count of this clone. This rearrangement joins TRBV11-3 to TRBJ2-5; tentatively, D is TRBD2 (6 bases). The CDR3 is 14 residues long. The germline V and J ends were trimmed by 4 bases and 5 bases, with 14 bases remaining between them. The germline CDR1 and CDR2 sequences are SGHNT and YENEEA. The DNA for the CDR3 is TGTGCCAGCAGCTCTCAGGCGGCGGGGGAGACCCAGTACTTC. As protein: CASSSQAAGETQYF.

The chain combines TRBV5-1 with TRBJ2-1; 12 nucleotides line up with TRBD2. The V gene's germline CDR1 is SGHRS and CDR2 YFSETQ. The CDR3 covers 15 residues. Trimming cost V 3 bases and J 2 bases; bases outside gene matches: 0. In DNA, the CDR3 is TGCGCCAGCAGCTGGACTAGCGGGACCTACAATGAGCAGTTCTTC. Encoded protein: CASSWTSGTYNEQFF.

This sequence joins TRBV5-1 and TRBJ1-1; no clear D. Per the germline V gene, CDR1 is SGHRS and CDR2 is YFSETQ. This CDR3 contains 13 residues. The V end was cut by 0 bases, the J end by 7 bases, with 10 bases between. CDR3 sequence (DNA): TGCGCCAGCAGCTTGGACAGCTCGAATGAAGCTTTCTTT. Amino acids: CASSLDSSNEAFF.

The chain links TRBV5-1 to TRBJ1-6; no firm D call. V gave up 0 bases and J gave up 5 bases, with 6 bases separating them. Germline V gene sequence: CDR1 SGHRS, CDR2 YFSETQ. The CDR3 contains 14 residues. As DNA, the CDR3 is TGCGCCAGCAGCTTGGTTACAGATAATTCACCCCTCCACTTT. It specifies CASSLVTDNSPLHF.

The gene calls are TRBV7-8 and TRBJ2-2; 9 bases agree with TRBD2. Germline CDR1 is SGHVS and CDR2 is FQNEAQ. This CDR3 is 18 amino acids long. Trimming at V came to 0 bases and at J to 1 base, leaving 6 bases not matched to a gene. CDR3 protein: CASSLAFLAGENTGELFF. The CDR3 DNA reads as TGTGCCAGCAGCTTAGCTTTTTTAGCGGGGGAGAACACCGGGGAGCTGTTTTTT.

The rearrangement uses TRBV5-6 and TRBJ1-6; D is ambiguous. Trimming cost V 1 base and J 7 bases, with 9 bases left between them. The CDR3 sequence is 14 residues long. CDR1 is SGHDT and CDR2 is YYEEEE in the germline V gene. The CDR3 nucleotides read TGTGCCAGCAGCTTGTACTTGGGCAATTCACCCCTCCACTTT. Amino acid sequence: CASSLYLGNSPLHF.

J is TRBJ2-1 and V is TRBV7-2, with 8 bases identical to TRBD2. The CDR3 has 16 residues. CDR1 SGHTA and CDR2 FQGNSA come from the germline V gene. The trim removed 2 bases at V and 4 bases at J, leaving 7 bases unmatched. The chain's CDR3 is CASSLTSGGGYNEQFF. In DNA, the CDR3 is TGTGCCAGCAGCTTAACGAGCGGGGGTGGGTACAATGAGCAGTTCTTC.

The chain recombines TRBV28 with TRBJ1-1; no reliable D call. Trimming shortened V by 7 bases and J by 4 bases, and 7 bases separated the two germline ends. The CDR3 length is 11 residues. The germline V gene has CDR1 MDHEN and CDR2 SYDVKM. The CDR3 reads CASTGITEAFF. The CDR3 DNA follows: TGTGCCAGCACGGGGATCACTGAAGCTTTCTTT.

V is TRBV21-1 and J is TRBJ1-2; the table gives TRBD1 as D, unverified against the DNA. TRBV21-1 is designated a pseudogene. This CDR3 is 15 amino acids long. The CDR3 protein is CASPNLPTPNYGYTF. Written as DNA, the CDR3 is TGTGCCAGCCCCAACCTCCCGACACCAAACTATGGCTACACCTTC.

The rearrangement links TRBV6-4 to TRBJ1-2; 9 nucleotides align to TRBD1. The junction had 8 bases not matched to a gene; V was cut back by 3 bases and J by 6 bases. This CDR3 contains 15 residues. Germline V gene data show CDR1 as MRHNA and CDR2 as SNTAGT. The CDR3 nucleotides are TGTGCCAGCAGTGAACAGGGAACAGGGGGCGATGGCTACACCTTC. The encoded protein is CASSEQGTGGDGYTF.

The rearrangement links TRBV7-6 to TRBJ2-7; 9 nucleotides match TRBD1. J gave up 7 bases and V 6 bases, and 7 bases lay outside the gene matches. The CDR3 is made up of 13 amino acids. Germline V gene sequence: CDR1 SGHVS, CDR2 FNYEAQ. The CDR3 region is CASSSQGAGEQYF. CDR3 bases: TGTGCCAGCAGTTCACAGGGGGCAGGGGAGCAGTACTTC.

The V and J genes are TRBV15 and TRBJ2-2; no reliable D call. CDR3 length: 15 residues. The V and J ends lost 1 base and 3 bases respectively, with 9 bases between them. Germline-derived CDR1 and CDR2 are LNHNV and YYDKDF (reference sequence). The DNA of the CDR3 is TGTGCCACCAGCAGAGTGAAGACTTACACCGGGGAGCTGTTTTTT. It codes for CATSRVKTYTGELFF.

This rearrangement joins TRBV19 to TRBJ1-2; 11 nucleotides line up with TRBD1. The J segment lost 6 bases and the V segment lost 1 base, leaving 19 bases of the junction unmatched. The CDR3 has 20 residues. CDR1 is LNHDA, CDR2 SQIVND, per germline (reference sequence). The CDR3 nucleotides read TGTGCCAGTAGTATAGGAGGTCGATTCGGACAGGGGGCGCAAGAGAATGGCTACACCTTC. Its translation: CASSIGGRFGQGAQENGYTF. Full variable domain (rest looked up from reference TRBV19 and TRBJ1-2): DGGITQSPKYLFRKEGQNVTLSCEQNLNHDAMYWYRQDPGQGLRLIYYSQIVNDFQKGDIAEGYSVSREKKESFPLTVTSAQKNPTAFYLCASSIGGRFGQGAQENGYTFGSGTRLTVV.

The CDR3 region is CATSTRGIPNEQFF. DNA of the CDR3: TGTGCCACCAGCACCAGAGGGATCCCCAATGAGCAGTTCTTC. The rearrangement joins TRBV15 to TRBJ2-1; weak D call: TRBD2 (5 bases). Trimming took off 4 bases at V and 6 bases at J, with 13 bases between the two ends. Per germline, CDR1 LNHNV and CDR2 YYDKDF (reference sequence). CDR3 length: 14 amino acids.

The V gene is TRBV5-1, the J gene TRBJ2-3; 8 nucleotides match TRBD1. The germline V gene encodes CDR1 SGHRS and CDR2 YFSETQ. V dropped 4 bases and J dropped 1; count of bases not matched to a gene: 2. The CDR3 covers 14 residues. The CDR3 protein is CASSPGQGTDTQYF. The CDR3 DNA sequence: TGCGCCAGCAGCCCGGGACAGGGCACAGATACGCAGTATTTT.

V is TRBV18 and J is TRBJ1-1; D call uncertain. V dropped 2 bases and J dropped 9 bases, with 10 bases sitting between them. Looked up from germline, CDR1 is KGHSH and CDR2 is LQKENI. The CDR3 sequence is 12 residues long. The CDR3 DNA sequence: TGTGCCAGCTCACCAGTTCTAGAACAAGCTTTCTTT. It yields the protein CASSPVLEQAFF.

This chain links TRBV13 with TRBJ2-7, with a tentative D call TRBD1 (6 bases). The CDR3 has 14 residues. Per the germline V gene, CDR1 is PRHDT and CDR2 is FYEKMQ (reference sequence). The V end was cut by 4 bases, the J end by 5 bases, with 15 bases between. DNA of the CDR3: TGTGCCAGCAGCTCCCGGGACAATGGTAACGAGCAGTACTTC. This translates into CASSSRDNGNEQYF.

The chain couples TRBV18 to TRBJ1-1; 9 positions agree with TRBD1. This CDR3 is 15 amino acids long. CDR1 and CDR2 from the germline V gene are KGHSH and LQKENI. With 4 bases clipped from V and 7 bases from J, the junction kept 10 bases outside the gene matches. CDR3 in amino acids: CASSRGQGKDLEAFF. Here the CDR3 DNA reads TGTGCCAGCTCACGGGGACAGGGAAAAGACCTTGAAGCTTTCTTT.

This chain joins TRBV11-3 and TRBJ2-5; TRBD2 might be the D (5 bases). Trimming took 11 bases from V and 0 from J, leaving 13 bases between them. Germline CDR1 is SGHNT and CDR2 is YENEEA. This CDR3 region has 13 residues. The CDR3 here is CARIRGYQETQYF. The CDR3 DNA follows: TGTGCCCGAATAAGAGGGTACCAAGAGACCCAGTACTTC.

This clone was observed a single time. The rearrangement links TRBV20-1 to TRBJ1-1; D call uncertain. V lost 5 bases, J lost 0 bases, and 4 bases lay in between. In germline, CDR1 is DFQATT, CDR2 SNEGSKA (reference sequence). The CDR3 is made up of 11 amino acids. Here the CDR3 DNA reads TGCAGTGCTTACATGAACACTGAAGCTTTCTTT. It is translated as CSAYMNTEAFF.

V is TRBV5-4 and J is TRBJ1-1; 8 bases agree with TRBD1. Germline trimming cut 6 bases from V and 11 bases from J; bases unmatched to any gene: 15. Per germline, CDR1 SGHNT and CDR2 YYREEE (reference sequence). The CDR3 contains 14 residues. In nucleotides, the CDR3 is TGTGCCAGCACCTTAGGGACAGGTATTGATACGGCTTTCTTT. This translates into CASTLGTGIDTAFF.

This sequence joins TRBV28 and TRBJ1-3; perhaps TRBD1 as D (5 bases). Germline loops: CDR1 MDHEN, CDR2 SYDVKM. The germline V and J ends were trimmed by 2 bases and 2 bases, with 7 bases remaining between them. The CDR3 consists of 14 residues. CDR3 in DNA: TGTGCCAGCAGTTTAGCGGGGGCTGGAAACACCATATATTTT. Amino acid sequence: CASSLAGAGNTIYF.